The present T cell receptor beta chain was sequenced within a study of technical replicates of blood from a handful of donors. Germline trimming cut 8 bases from V and 2 bases from J; bases unmatched to any gene: 4. The CDR3 spans 14 residues. Germline V CDR1 and CDR2: LNHDA, SQIVND (reference sequence). The data were produced by immunoSEQ multiplex PCR, yet TCRdb's version contains in-frame clones alone and is incomplete. The table lists tens of thousands of clones, 94% of them singletons, with about 0.4% in the top ten. This TCR derives from a human donor in good health. This sequence joins TRBV19 and TRBJ2-1, with 9 bases lining up with TRBD1. The material sequenced was T cells isolated from PBMCs. CDR3 sequence reads: CASRRDRAYNEQFF. CDR3 DNA: TGTGCCAGTCGCCGGGACAGGGCCTACAATGAGCAGTTCTTC.